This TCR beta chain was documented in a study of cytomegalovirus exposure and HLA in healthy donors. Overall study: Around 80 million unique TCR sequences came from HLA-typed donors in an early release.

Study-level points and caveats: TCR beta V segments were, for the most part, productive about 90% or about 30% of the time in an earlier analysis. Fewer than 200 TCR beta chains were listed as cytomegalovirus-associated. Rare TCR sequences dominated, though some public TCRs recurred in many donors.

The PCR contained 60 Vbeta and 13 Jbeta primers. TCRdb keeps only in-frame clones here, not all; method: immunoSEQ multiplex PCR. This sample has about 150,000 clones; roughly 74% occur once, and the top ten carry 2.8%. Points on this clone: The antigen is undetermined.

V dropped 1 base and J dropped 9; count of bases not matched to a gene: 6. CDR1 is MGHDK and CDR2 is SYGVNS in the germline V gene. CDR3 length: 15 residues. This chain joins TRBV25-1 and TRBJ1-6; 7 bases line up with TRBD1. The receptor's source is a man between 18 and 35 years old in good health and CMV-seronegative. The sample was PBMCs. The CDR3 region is CASSELDRFSSPLHF. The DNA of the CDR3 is TGTGCCAGCAGTGAATTGGACAGGTTTAGTTCACCCCTCCACTTT.